This passage covers 14 T cell receptor beta chains from one sample sequenced in a study of T-cell reconstitution after alpha-beta-depleted transplantation in children. Broader study findings: The main origin of T-cell counts and diversity one year after transplant was newly produced T cells.

These TCRs' antigens remain unknown. Preparing the TCRbeta library involved the use of unique molecular identifiers. TCRdb ran MiXCR on the PCR reads and lists one entry per CDR3 protein. The sample has approximately 300,000 distinct CDR3 sequences; 7.5% to 9% are singletons. Sequenced here: peripheral blood, sampled 360 days after TCRalphabeta/CD19-depleted stem cell transplant. Every receptor here comes from a female patient aged 2-10 years who had a stem cell transplant for Fanconi anemia, so the T cells may come from the graft donor.

This clonotype showed up many times. The chain has TRBV12-3 or TRBV12-4 and TRBJ1-1; D might be TRBD1 (5 bases). The CDR3 runs to 16 residues. Trimming cost V 4 bases and J 9 bases, with 24 bases left between them. The CDR3: CASSSPPLMRGGKAFF. The DNA of the CDR3 is TGTGCCAGCAGTTCACCGCCCCTTATGCGGGGGGGGAAAGCTTTCTTT.

The V and J genes are TRBV2 and TRBJ2-2; 16 nucleotides agree with TRBD2. Trimming took 6 bases from V and 5 from J; bases not matched to a gene: 3. CDR3 length: 16 residues. Germline CDR1 SNHLY, CDR2 FYNNEI. CDR3 in amino acids: CASRGLAGGPTGELFF. The CDR3, as DNA: TGTGCCAGCAGGGGACTAGCGGGAGGGCCAACCGGGGAGCTGTTTTTT. The full variable domain, its missing parts supplied by reference TRBV2 and TRBJ2-2, is EPEVTQTPSHQVTQMGQEVILRCVPISNHLYFYWYRQILGQKVEFLVSFYNNEISEKSEIFDDQFSVERPDGSNFTLKIRSTKLEDSAMYFCASRGLAGGPTGELFFGEGSRLTVL.

This clonotype has just a few counts. The chain couples TRBV7-3 to TRBJ1-2; unclear D gene. The CDR3 length is 14 residues. V dropped 5 bases and J dropped 8 bases, with 18 bases sitting between them. The V gene's germline CDR1 is SGHTA and CDR2 FQGTGA. Here the CDR3 reads CASSALRSEPGYTF. The CDR3 DNA reads TGTGCCAGCAGCGCGCTGAGGAGCGAGCCGGGCTACACCTTC.

This clonotype was found a few times. The CDR3: CAISGLAYNEQFF. The CDR3 DNA reads as TGTGCCATCAGTGGCCTAGCATACAATGAGCAGTTCTTC. The chain has TRBV10-3 and TRBJ2-1, with D possibly matching TRBD2 (5 bases). CDR1 is ENHRY, CDR2 SYGVKD, per germline. The CDR3 runs 13 residues. The V and J ends lost 4 bases and 4 bases respectively, with 8 bases between them.

This clonotype was observed many times. The chain recombines TRBV7-6 with TRBJ2-1; 9 bases are shared with TRBD2. Trimming at V came to 5 bases and at J to 7 bases, leaving 15 bases not matched to a gene. The CDR3 has 17 amino acids. Germline V gene lookup returns CDR1 SGHVS and CDR2 FNYEAQ. The CDR3 nucleotides are TGTGCCAGCAGCCACATATCAGCGGGGGGCGAAGGAAATGAGCAGTTCTTC. It is translated as CASSHISAGGEGNEQFF.

This clonotype was detected many times. V is TRBV7-2 and J is TRBJ2-1; 10 nucleotides align to TRBD2. After removal of 5 bases from V and 3 bases from J, the junction contained 4 bases not matched to a gene. CDR1 and CDR2 (germline): SGHTA, FQGNSA. The CDR3 totals 15 residues. The CDR3 is CASSATSGVYNEQFF. The DNA for the CDR3 is TGTGCCAGCAGCGCAACTAGCGGGGTCTACAATGAGCAGTTCTTC.

This clonotype was counted many times. The CDR3 loop is CASTWGGRVLNEQFF. The CDR3 DNA is TGCGCCAGCACGTGGGGAGGGCGTGTACTCAATGAGCAGTTCTTC. The chain links TRBV5-1 to TRBJ2-1, with 7 positions matching TRBD2. CDR3 length: 15 residues. Germline V gene sequence: CDR1 SGHRS, CDR2 YFSETQ. V gave up 6 bases and J gave up 6 bases; unmatched junction bases: 12.

This clonotype was counted between two and nine times. V and J are TRBV12-3 or TRBV12-4 and TRBJ2-6; no firm D call. Trimming removed 5 bases from V and 0 bases from J, with 14 bases in between. CDR3 size: 17 residues. CDR3 DNA: TGTGCCAGCAGTACCTACGGGCCTCCCTCTGGGGCCAACGTCCTGACTTTC. Its protein product is CASSTYGPPSGANVLTF.

This clonotype was seen more than once but under ten times. The chain couples TRBV20-1 to TRBJ2-6; D gene uncertain. V gave up 6 bases and J gave up 0 bases, with 12 bases separating them. The CDR3 length is 15 residues. The germline gives CDR1 DFQATT, CDR2 SNEGSKA (reference sequence). The CDR3 DNA reads TGCAGTGCACCATCGTTTCACTCTGGGGCCAACGTCCTGACTTTC. This encodes CSAPSFHSGANVLTF.

The chain uses TRBV12-5 and TRBJ1-2, with D perhaps TRBD1 (6 bases). Germline CDR1 is LGHNT and CDR2 is FRNRAP. The CDR3 covers 14 residues. Trimming removed 2 bases at V and 8 bases at J, with 15 bases between. In nucleotides, the CDR3 is TGTGCTAGTGGTTTGACCCAGGGGAAGAAGGGCTACACCTTC. Its translation: CASGLTQGKKGYTF.

The rearrangement links TRBV19 to TRBJ2-1; 9 nucleotides match TRBD2. Germline trimming cut 5 bases from V and 9 bases from J; bases unmatched to any gene: 11. Germline loops: CDR1 LNHDA, CDR2 SQIVND (reference sequence). The CDR3 spans 15 residues. For the CDR3, the DNA is TGTGCCAGTAGTCCCCCTAGAGCGGGAGGAGCTGAGCAGTTCTTC. It translates to CASSPPRAGGAEQFF.

DNA of the CDR3: TGCGCCAGCAGCCAAGTTGGCGGGGGGAATCAGCCCCAGCATTTT. It is translated as CASSQVGGGNQPQHF. The chain couples TRBV4-3 to TRBJ1-5; possible D gene TRBD1, 5 bases. V was pared by 1 base and J by 4 bases, with 11 bases between. The CDR3 runs 15 residues. Germline CDR1 LGHNA, CDR2 YSLEER.

This clonotype showed up many times. The chain is built from TRBV20-1 and TRBJ2-1; D call uncertain. Trimming shortened V by 2 bases and J by 12 bases, and 5 bases separated the two germline ends. CDR1 DFQATT and CDR2 SNEGSKA come from the germline V gene (reference sequence). The CDR3 extends over 9 amino acids. DNA for the CDR3: TGCAGTGCTAGAATGGGGCAGTTCTTC. This encodes CSARMGQFF.

This clonotype has ten or more counts. V and J are TRBV28 and TRBJ2-7, with TRBD2 as a possible D gene (6 bases). V lost 6 bases and J 2 bases, leaving 11 bases between the germline ends. This CDR3 spans 13 amino acids. Germline CDR1 reads MDHEN; CDR2 reads SYDVKM. The CDR3 spells CASSNGGTYEQYF. The CDR3 nucleotides read TGTGCCAGCAGCAACGGGGGAACCTACGAGCAGTACTTC.